The clone carrying this TCR beta chain was seen ten or more times. The antigen is not known. The source of the sample is a study of T cell repertoires in cytomegalovirus infection. The overall study: HLA-C-restricted CMV epitopes, recently identified, and well-studied HLA-B-restricted ones were used by the study. Public TCR beta signatures provided an indication of both CMV infection and a matching HLA type. Study-wide results and caveats: Frequencies of public TCR beta families were cumulated, and this identified carriers of CMV plus the relevant HLA.

Trimming cost V 5 bases and J 6 bases; bases outside gene matches: 13. The CDR3 sequence is 17 residues long. From germline, CDR1 is SGHTA and CDR2 FQGNSA. In TCRdb, the reads were re-called with MiXCR into one record per CDR3 protein. The sample includes just under 500,000 distinct CDR3 sequences, about 33% of them seen just once. The chain carries TRBV7-2 and TRBJ2-1; 10 nucleotides match TRBD2. The sequence derives from a human donor in good health (CMV status not recorded). Some clones in this sample may be carry-over from other donors' samples. The specimen was cultured PBMCs, collected from culture after CMV antigen stimulation. The CDR3 here is CASSKTRGLAGANEQFF. CDR3 bases: TGTGCCAGCAGCAAAACTCGGGGTCTAGCGGGAGCCAATGAGCAGTTCTTC.